The entry below describes one T cell receptor beta chain. This entry comes from a study of T cells after yellow fever vaccination. CDR3 size: 16 residues. Germline trimming cut 4 bases from V and 7 bases from J; bases unmatched to any gene: 11. Per germline, CDR1 SGHNT and CDR2 YYREEE (reference sequence). MiXCR, run by TCRdb on the 5' RACE reads, gives a single entry per CDR3 protein. This sample has about 320,000 distinct CDR3 sequences, with approximately 4.5% found just once. Sequencing used PBMCs, obtained 15 days after the yellow fever booster vaccination. The gene calls are TRBV5-4 and TRBJ2-2, with 9 bases matching TRBD2. The sequence came from a man younger than 30 who received the YFV17D yellow fever vaccine. CDR3 protein: CASSPGGGGAGGELFF. The CDR3 DNA reads TGTGCCAGCAGCCCTGGTGGCGGGGGGGCAGGCGGGGAGCTGTTTTTT. Using reference TRBV5-4 and TRBJ2-2 for the parts outside the CDR3, the full variable domain is ETGVTQSPTHLIKTRGQQVTLRCSSQSGHNTVSWYQQALGQGPQFIFQYYREEENGRGNFPPRFSGLQFPNYSSELNVNALELDDSALYLCASSPGGGGAGGELFFGEGSRLTVL.